This TCR beta chain was identified during a study of siplizumab effects on memory and regulatory T cells. The study, taken as a whole, reports: Alloreactive sequences traceable to unstimulated CD4+ memory cells declined significantly under siplizumab. Mapping to unstimulated subsets was achieved for only a minor fraction of alloreactive clones. Mean Treg-derived proportions of mappable alloreactive CD4+ clones were around 70% for siplizumab and approximately 25% for controls.

TCR templates numbering some 100,000 were assayed per sample. Method: immunoSEQ multiplex PCR; TCRdb's copy keeps in-frame clones and lacks some. Of about 82,000 clones in the sample, approximately 88% were seen once. The CDR3 has 13 amino acids. Looked up from germline, CDR1 is MNHEY and CDR2 is SMNVEV (reference sequence). V was clipped by 5 bases and J by 7 bases, with 14 bases between them. In regard to this clone: The antigen remains undetermined.

Material: Tregs sorted from blood. This TCR was recovered from a human donor in good health. The chain employs TRBV27 and TRBJ2-5; D possibly matches TRBD1 or TRBD2 (5 bases each). For the CDR3, the DNA is TGTGCCAGCAGTCCTTCCGGGACGGTGACCCAGTACTTC. Residues: CASSPSGTVTQYF.